These 4 T cell receptor beta chains originate from one sample sequenced in a study of blood T cell repertoires in COVID-19. Clones were read by immunoSEQ multiplex PCR, and TCRdb kept only the in-frame ones, dropping some. In the table there are about 71,000 clones, roughly 85% of which are singletons. Specimen: peripheral blood. Receptor source: a man aged 30 to 39 with acute or convalescent COVID-19.

This chain connects TRBV4-3 to TRBJ2-5; unclear D gene. The germline CDR1 and CDR2 sequences are LGHNA and YSLEER. Trimming took 2 bases from V and 2 from J, leaving 6 bases between them. This CDR3 has 13 amino acids. The CDR3 is CASSQYAQETQYF. As DNA, the CDR3 is TGCGCCAGCAGCCAATACGCGCAAGAGACCCAGTACTTC.

The J gene is TRBJ1-4, the V gene TRBV5-1; D unresolved. CDR3 length: 14 residues. Looked up from germline, CDR1 is SGHRS and CDR2 is YFSETQ. Trimming removed 6 bases at V and 6 bases at J, with 15 bases between. This CDR3 reads CASTTGRGDEKLFF. The CDR3 coding sequence is TGCGCCAGCACCACGGGGAGAGGAGATGAAAAACTGTTTTTT.

V is TRBV29-1 and J is TRBJ1-1; no firm D call. V shed 6 bases and J shed 5 bases, with 13 bases lying between them. The CDR3 is 12 amino acids. CDR1 SQVTM and CDR2 ANQGSEA come from the germline V gene. CDR3 coding DNA: TGCAGCGTGAAGCGCCCCGGAACTGAAGCTTTCTTT. Translation gives CSVKRPGTEAFF.

The chain is built from TRBV5-1 and TRBJ2-1, with 8 bases fitting TRBD2. V was pared by 2 bases and J by 0 bases, with 7 bases of the junction left unmatched. CDR1 is SGHRS, CDR2 YFSETQ, per germline. The CDR3 is 17 amino acids. DNA for the CDR3: TGCGCCAGCAGCTTACATAGCGGGATTAGCTCCTACAATGAGCAGTTCTTC. Translating it yields CASSLHSGISSYNEQFF.